What follows is one T cell receptor beta chain and its context. Study processing details: Nucleated cell number was recorded as an estimate derived from reference gene primer amplification. Produced via immunoSEQ multiplex PCR; TCRdb's table is partial and in-frame only. V, J and clone size reflect that table, while D and trimming were determined from the DNA. The table shows more than 95,000 clones, with roughly 82% occurring only once. The record originates from a study of blood T cell repertoires in COVID-19. Turning to the study itself: The cDNA or gDNA used as material had been derived from T cells, B-cell-depleted T cells, or PBMCs.

V lost 0 bases, J lost 1 base, and 13 bases lay in between. CDR1 and CDR2 from the germline V gene are SGHNT and YYREEE (reference sequence). The CDR3 has 16 residues. The origin of this receptor is a man between 60 and 70 years old with acute or convalescent COVID-19. Sequences were obtained from peripheral blood. This rearrangement joins TRBV5-4 to TRBJ1-2; tentative D call: TRBD1 (6 bases). CDR3 sequence (DNA): TGTGCCAGCAGCTTGGGGGGGCGAGATGATAACTATGGCTACACCTTC. This sequence encodes CASSLGGRDDNYGYTF.